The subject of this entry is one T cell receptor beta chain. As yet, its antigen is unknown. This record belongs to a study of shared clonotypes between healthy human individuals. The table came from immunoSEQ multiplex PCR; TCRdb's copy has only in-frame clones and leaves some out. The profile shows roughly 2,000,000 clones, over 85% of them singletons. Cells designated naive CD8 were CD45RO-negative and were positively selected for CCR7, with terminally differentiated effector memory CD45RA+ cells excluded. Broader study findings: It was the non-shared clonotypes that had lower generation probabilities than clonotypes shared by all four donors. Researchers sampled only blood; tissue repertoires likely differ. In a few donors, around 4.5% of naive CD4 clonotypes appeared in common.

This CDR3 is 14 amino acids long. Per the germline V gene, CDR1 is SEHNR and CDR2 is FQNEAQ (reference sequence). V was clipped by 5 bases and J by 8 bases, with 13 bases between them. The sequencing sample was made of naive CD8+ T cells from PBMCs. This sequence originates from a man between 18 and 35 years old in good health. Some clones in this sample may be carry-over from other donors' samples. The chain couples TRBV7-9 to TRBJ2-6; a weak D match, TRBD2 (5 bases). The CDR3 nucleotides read TGTGCCAGCAGCCCCGACGGAGGTACCAACGTCCTGACTTTC. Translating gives CASSPDGGTNVLTF.